The clone carrying this T cell receptor beta chain was seen just once. Measured with immunoSEQ multiplex PCR; TCRdb has only the in-frame clones, and not every one. The profile shows about 160,000 clones, around 90% of them singletons. The source of the sample is a study of T cell responses to AZD1222 COVID-19 vaccine. The CDR3 is 15 residues long. Germline V CDR1 and CDR2: SGHRS, YFSETQ. V lost 4 bases to trimming and J lost 7 bases; unmatched junction nucleotides: 13. The TCR originated in an adult who received the AZD1222 COVID-19 vaccine. The sequencing here drew on peripheral blood, taken 28 days after the second AZD1222 dose. The J gene is TRBJ1-2, the V gene TRBV5-1, with 7 bases lining up with TRBD1. CDR3 sequence reads: CASSAEDRVAGGYTF. The CDR3 DNA reads as TGCGCCAGCAGCGCAGAAGACAGGGTCGCTGGTGGCTACACCTTC.